Presented here are 7 T cell receptor beta chains from one specimen sequenced in a study of blood T cell dynamics during melanoma immunotherapy. TCRdb's table, derived via immunoSEQ multiplex PCR, lists solely in-frame clones and lacks some. Found here are several thousand clones, about 88% of them singletons; the top ten hold under 2%. The time point was: pre-treatment baseline. Sequenced here: blood, sampled from a patient treated with checkpoint blockade. These receptor sequences come from a human donor with melanoma.

This clone came up once. The gene calls are TRBV5-1 and TRBJ1-1; D gene uncertain. CDR3 size: 15 residues. The V end was cut by 0 bases, the J end by 0 bases, with 9 bases between. Germline V gene data show CDR1 as SGHRS and CDR2 as YFSETQ. The CDR3 spells CASSLDADLNTEAFF. CDR3 bases: TGCGCCAGCAGCTTGGACGCAGACCTGAACACTGAAGCTTTCTTT.

This clone appeared a few times. V is TRBV30 and J is TRBJ2-5; D gene uncertain. Germline loops: CDR1 GTSNPN, CDR2 SVGIG (reference sequence). This CDR3 has 12 amino acids. Trimming pared 0 bases from V and 5 bases from J, leaving 7 bases between. The CDR3 nucleotides are TGTGCCTGGAGTGTCCTAGGGGAGACCCAGTACTTC. Its translation: CAWSVLGETQYF.

This clone is a singleton in its sample. The chain uses TRBV30 and TRBJ1-4; a weak D match, TRBD1 (6 bases). V lost 2 bases to trimming and J lost 6 bases, with 13 bases between them. This CDR3 has 14 amino acids. Per the germline V gene, CDR1 is GTSNPN and CDR2 is SVGIG (reference sequence). CDR3: CAWSQDRRHEKLFF. The CDR3, as DNA: TGTGCCTGGAGTCAAGACAGGAGGCATGAAAAACTGTTTTTT.

The chain couples TRBV29-1 to TRBJ2-5; 8 bases line up with TRBD1. After removal of 7 bases from V and 4 bases from J, the junction contained 8 bases not matched to a gene. The germline V gene encodes CDR1 SQVTM and CDR2 ANQGSEA. This CDR3 is 13 amino acids long. CDR3 DNA sequence: TGCAGCGCTGCCGGGACAGGAGGAGAGACCCAGTACTTC. Translated, it gives CSAAGTGGETQYF.

V and J are TRBV5-4 and TRBJ1-1; unclear D gene. Trimming took off 2 bases at V and 1 base at J, with 3 bases between the two ends. Per the germline V gene, CDR1 is SGHNT and CDR2 is YYREEE (reference sequence). CDR3 size: 12 residues. CDR3 coding DNA: TGTGCCAGCAGCTTTCCGAACACTGAAGCTTTCTTT. Translating gives CASSFPNTEAFF.

V and J are TRBV7-2 and TRBJ2-3; D not certain. V was cut by 3 bases and J by 7 bases, with 2 bases left in between. The CDR3 has 10 residues. Germline CDR1 and CDR2: SGHTA and FQGNSA. Written as DNA, the CDR3 is TGTGCCAGCAGCTTCAATACGCAGTATTTT. It specifies CASSFNTQYF.

The genes are TRBV6-5 and TRBJ1-6, with 10 bases aligning to TRBD1. The V segment lost 8 bases and the J segment 9 bases; nucleotides outside the gene matches: 7. Germline V gene sequence: CDR1 MNHEY, CDR2 SVGAGI. CDR3 length: 14 residues. The CDR3 spells CASGARDRGSPLHF. CDR3 in DNA: TGTGCCAGCGGGGCCCGGGACAGGGGTTCACCCCTCCACTTT.